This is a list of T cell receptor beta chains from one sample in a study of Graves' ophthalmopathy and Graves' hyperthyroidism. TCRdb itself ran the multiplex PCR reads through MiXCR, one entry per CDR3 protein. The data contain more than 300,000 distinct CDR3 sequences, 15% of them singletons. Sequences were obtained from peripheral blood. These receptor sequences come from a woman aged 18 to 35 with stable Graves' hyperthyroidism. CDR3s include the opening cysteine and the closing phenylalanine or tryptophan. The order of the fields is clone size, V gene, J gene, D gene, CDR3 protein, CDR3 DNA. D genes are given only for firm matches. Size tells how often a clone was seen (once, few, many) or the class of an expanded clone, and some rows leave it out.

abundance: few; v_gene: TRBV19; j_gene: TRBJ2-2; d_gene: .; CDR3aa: CASSIATGNTGELFF; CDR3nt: TGTGCCAGTAGTATAGCAACAGGAAACACCGGGGAGCTGTTTTTT
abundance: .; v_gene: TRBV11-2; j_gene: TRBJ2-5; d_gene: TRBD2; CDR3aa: CASSLGLAGGPGETQYF; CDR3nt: TGTGCCAGCAGCCTGGGACTAGCGGGGGGGCCGGGGGAGACCCAGTACTTC
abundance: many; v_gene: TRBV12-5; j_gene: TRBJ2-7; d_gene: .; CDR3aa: CASGLGRDEQYF; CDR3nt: TGTGCTAGTGGTTTGGGCAGGGACGAGCAGTACTTC
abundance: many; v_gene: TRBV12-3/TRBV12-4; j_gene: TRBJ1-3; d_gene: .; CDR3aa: CASSEVAGNTIYF; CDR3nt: TGTGCCAGCAGCGAGGTGGCTGGAAACACCATATATTTT
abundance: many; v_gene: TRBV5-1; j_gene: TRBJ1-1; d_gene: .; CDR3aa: CASSLGQTNEAFF; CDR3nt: TGCGCCAGCAGCTTGGGGCAGACGAATGAAGCTTTCTTT
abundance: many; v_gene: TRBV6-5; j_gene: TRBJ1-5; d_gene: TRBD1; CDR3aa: CASSSPTGGLNQPQHF; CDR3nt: TGTGCCAGCAGTTCGCCCACAGGGGGCCTCAATCAGCCCCAGCATTTT
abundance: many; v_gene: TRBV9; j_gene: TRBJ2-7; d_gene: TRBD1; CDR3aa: CASGRGTGSYEQYF; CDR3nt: TGTGCCAGCGGGCGGGGGACAGGGTCCTACGAGCAGTACTTC
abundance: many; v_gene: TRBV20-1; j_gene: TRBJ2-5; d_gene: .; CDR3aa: CSAPGAGDLQETQYF; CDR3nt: TGCAGTGCTCCAGGGGCGGGGGACTTACAAGAGACCCAGTACTTC
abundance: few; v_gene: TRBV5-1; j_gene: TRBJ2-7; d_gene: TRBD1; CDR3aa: CASSLNRGAYEQYF; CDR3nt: TGCGCCAGCAGCTTGAACAGGGGTGCCTACGAGCAGTACTTC
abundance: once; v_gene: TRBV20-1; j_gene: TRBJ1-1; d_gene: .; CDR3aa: CSAPLGFTDAFF; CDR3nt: TGCAGTGCCCCTCTAGGTTTCACTGATGCTTTCTTT
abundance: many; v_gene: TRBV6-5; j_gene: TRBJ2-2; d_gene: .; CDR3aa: CASSYLGGTTGELFF; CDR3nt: TGTGCCAGCAGTTACCTCGGGGGCACGACCGGGGAGCTGTTTTTT
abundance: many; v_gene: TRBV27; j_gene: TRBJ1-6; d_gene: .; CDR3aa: CASSSLGPNSPLHF; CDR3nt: TGTGCCAGCAGTTCCCTCGGACCTAATTCACCCCTCCACTTT
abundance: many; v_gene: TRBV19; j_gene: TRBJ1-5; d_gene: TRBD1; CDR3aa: CASSRGDRGNPSPQHF; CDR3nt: TGTGCCAGTAGTAGGGGGGACAGGGGGAATCCCTCGCCCCAGCATTTT
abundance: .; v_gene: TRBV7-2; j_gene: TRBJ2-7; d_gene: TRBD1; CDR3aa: CASRPGQATYEQYF; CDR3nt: TGTGCCAGCAGACCGGGACAGGCAACCTACGAGCAGTACTTC
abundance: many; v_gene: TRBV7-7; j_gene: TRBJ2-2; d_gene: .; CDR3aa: CASSLARNTGELFF; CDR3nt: TGTGCTAGCAGCTTAGCCCGGAACACCGGGGAGCTGTTTTTT
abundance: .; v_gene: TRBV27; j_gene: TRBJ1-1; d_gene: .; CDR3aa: CASKMDRENTEAFF; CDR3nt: TGTGCCAGCAAGATGGACAGAGAGAACACTGAAGCTTTCTTT
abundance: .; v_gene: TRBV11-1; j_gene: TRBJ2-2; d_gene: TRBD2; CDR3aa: CASSHPLSGLAYTGELFF; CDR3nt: TGTGCCAGCAGCCACCCTTTGTCGGGACTAGCCTACACCGGGGAGCTGTTTTTT